This T cell receptor beta chain originates from a study of T cell responses to AZD1222 COVID-19 vaccine. This table comes from immunoSEQ multiplex PCR, and its TCRdb copy is limited to in-frame clones, with some not included. Of 130,000 or so clones listed, about 90% are singletons. Study-wide results and limits: The donor group comprised mostly white British people and more females; the analysis possibly underestimated clonal diversity.

Germline CDR1 and CDR2: MDHEN and SYDVKM. The CDR3 covers 16 residues. This clone was found once. Its antigen remains unknown. This chain connects TRBV28 to TRBJ1-3, with 8 positions matching TRBD1. The TCR comes from an adult who received the MenACWY meningococcal vaccine as a control. This specimen was peripheral blood, taken 28 days after the second dose of the MenACWY control vaccine. CDR3 sequence reads: CVTSSGQGSSGNTIYF. In nucleotides, the CDR3 is TGTGTCACTAGCAGCGGACAGGGCTCCTCTGGAAACACCATATATTTT.